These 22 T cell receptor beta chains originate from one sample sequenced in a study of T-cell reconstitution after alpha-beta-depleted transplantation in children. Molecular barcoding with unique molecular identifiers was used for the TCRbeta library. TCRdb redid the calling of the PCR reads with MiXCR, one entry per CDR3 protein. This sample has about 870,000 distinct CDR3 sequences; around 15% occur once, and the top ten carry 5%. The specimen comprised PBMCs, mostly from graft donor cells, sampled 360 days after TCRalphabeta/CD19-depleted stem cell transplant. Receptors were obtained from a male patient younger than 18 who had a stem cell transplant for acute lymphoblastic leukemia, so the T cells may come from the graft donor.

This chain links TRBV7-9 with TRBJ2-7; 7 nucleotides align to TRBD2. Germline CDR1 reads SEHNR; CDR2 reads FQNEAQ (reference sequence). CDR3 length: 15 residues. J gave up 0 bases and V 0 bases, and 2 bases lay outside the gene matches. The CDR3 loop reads CASSLAGLSSYEQYF. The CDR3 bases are TGTGCCAGCAGCTTAGCGGGACTAAGCTCCTACGAGCAGTACTTC.

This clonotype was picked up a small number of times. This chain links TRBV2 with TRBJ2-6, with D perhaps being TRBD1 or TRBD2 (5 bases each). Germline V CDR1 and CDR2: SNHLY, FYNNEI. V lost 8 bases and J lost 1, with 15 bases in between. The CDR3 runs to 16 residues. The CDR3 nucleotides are TGTGCCAGCCGCCGGGACGGAACATCTGGGGCCAACGTCCTGACTTTC. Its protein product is CASRRDGTSGANVLTF.

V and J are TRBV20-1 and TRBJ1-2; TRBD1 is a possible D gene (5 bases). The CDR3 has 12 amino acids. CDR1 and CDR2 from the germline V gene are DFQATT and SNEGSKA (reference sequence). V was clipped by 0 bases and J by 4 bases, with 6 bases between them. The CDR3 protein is CSARDGAYGYTF. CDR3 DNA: TGCAGTGCTAGAGACGGGGCCTATGGCTACACCTTC.

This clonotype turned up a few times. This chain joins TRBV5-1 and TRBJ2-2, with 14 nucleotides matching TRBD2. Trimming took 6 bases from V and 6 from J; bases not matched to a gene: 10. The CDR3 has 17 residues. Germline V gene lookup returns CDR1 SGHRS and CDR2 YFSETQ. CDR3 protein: CASTAGLAGGMAGELFF. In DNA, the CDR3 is TGCGCCAGCACCGCCGGACTAGCGGGAGGAATGGCCGGGGAGCTGTTTTTT.

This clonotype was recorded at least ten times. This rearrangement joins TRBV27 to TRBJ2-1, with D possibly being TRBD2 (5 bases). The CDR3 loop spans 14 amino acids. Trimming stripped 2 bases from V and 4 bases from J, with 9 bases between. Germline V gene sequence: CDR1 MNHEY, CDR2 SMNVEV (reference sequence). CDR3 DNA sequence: TGTGCCAGCAGTTTACTAGCCGTGTACAATGAGCAGTTCTTC. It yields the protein CASSLLAVYNEQFF.

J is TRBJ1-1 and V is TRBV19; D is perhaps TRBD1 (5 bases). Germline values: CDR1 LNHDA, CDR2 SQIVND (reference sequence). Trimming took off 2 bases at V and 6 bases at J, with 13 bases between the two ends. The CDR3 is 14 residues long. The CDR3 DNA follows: TGTGCCAGTAGTATATCCGTCCGGGGCCCTGAAGCTTTCTTT. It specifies CASSISVRGPEAFF.

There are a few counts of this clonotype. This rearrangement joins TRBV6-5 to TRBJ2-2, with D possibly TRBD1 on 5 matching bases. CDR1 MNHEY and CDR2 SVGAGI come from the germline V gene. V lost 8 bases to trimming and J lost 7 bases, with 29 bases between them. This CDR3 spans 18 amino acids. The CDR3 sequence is CASARTPFSAGKNGELFF. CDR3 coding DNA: TGTGCCAGCGCCAGGACCCCCTTTTCGGCAGGGAAAAACGGGGAGCTGTTTTTT.

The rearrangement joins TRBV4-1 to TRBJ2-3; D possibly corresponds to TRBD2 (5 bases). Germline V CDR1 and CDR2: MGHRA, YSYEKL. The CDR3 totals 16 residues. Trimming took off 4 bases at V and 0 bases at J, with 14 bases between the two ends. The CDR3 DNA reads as TGCGCCAGCAGCCGACTACTGGCCGCTAGCACAGATACGCAGTATTTT. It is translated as CASSRLLAASTDTQYF.

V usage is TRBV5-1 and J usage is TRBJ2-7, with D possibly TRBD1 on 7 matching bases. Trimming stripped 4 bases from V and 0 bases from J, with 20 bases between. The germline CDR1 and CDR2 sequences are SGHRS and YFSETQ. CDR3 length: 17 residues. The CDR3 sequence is CASSAEGAGRGSYEQYF. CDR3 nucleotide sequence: TGCGCCAGCAGCGCGGAGGGGGCTGGTAGGGGCTCCTACGAGCAGTACTTC.

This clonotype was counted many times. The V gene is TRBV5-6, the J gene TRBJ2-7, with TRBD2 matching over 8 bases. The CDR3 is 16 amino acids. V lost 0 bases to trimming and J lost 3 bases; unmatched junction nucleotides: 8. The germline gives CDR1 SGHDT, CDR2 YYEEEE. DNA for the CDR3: TGTGCCAGCAGCTTGGGACCGGGACTAGAATACTACGAGCAGTACTTC. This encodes CASSLGPGLEYYEQYF.

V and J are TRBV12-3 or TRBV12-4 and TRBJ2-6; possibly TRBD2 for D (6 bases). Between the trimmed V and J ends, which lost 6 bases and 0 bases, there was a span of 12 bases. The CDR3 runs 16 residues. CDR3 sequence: CASSWGLTSGANVLTF. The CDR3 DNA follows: TGTGCCAGCAGCTGGGGACTGACCTCTGGGGCCAACGTCCTGACTTTC.

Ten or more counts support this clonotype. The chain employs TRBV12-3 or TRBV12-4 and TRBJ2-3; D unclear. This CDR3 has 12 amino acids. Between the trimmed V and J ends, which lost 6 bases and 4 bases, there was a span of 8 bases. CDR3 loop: CASSPTPDTQYF. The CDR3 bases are TGTGCCAGCAGCCCGACACCAGATACGCAGTATTTT.

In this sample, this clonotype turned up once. The CDR3 here is CASRGDTSPYNEQFF. CDR3 sequence (DNA): TGTGCCAGCAGGGGGGACACTTCACCCTACAATGAGCAGTTCTTC. The chain recombines TRBV2 with TRBJ2-1; a possible D gene is TRBD1 (6 bases). Trimming removed 6 bases at V and 2 bases at J, with 14 bases between. This CDR3 comprises 15 residues. The germline CDR1 and CDR2 sequences are SNHLY and FYNNEI.

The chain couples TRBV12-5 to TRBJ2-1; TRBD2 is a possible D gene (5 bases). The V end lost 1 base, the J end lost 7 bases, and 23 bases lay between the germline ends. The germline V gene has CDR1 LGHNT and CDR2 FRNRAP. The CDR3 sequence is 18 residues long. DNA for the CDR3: TGTGCTAGTGGTTTGGGCCCGGGAACTTACGCCTTTTGGAATGAGCAGTTCTTC. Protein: CASGLGPGTYAFWNEQFF.

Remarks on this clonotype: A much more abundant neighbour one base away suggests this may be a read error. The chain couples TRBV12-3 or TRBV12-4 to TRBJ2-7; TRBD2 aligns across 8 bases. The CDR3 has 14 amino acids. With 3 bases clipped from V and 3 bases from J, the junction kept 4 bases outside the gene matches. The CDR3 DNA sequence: TGTGCCAGCAGTTTCACTAGCGGAGTCTACGAGCAGTACTTC. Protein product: CASSFTSGVYEQYF.

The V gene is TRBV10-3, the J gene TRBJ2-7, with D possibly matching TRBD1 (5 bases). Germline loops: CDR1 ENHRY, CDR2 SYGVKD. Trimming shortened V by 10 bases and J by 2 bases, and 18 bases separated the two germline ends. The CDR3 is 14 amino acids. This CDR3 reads CATSTDIEAYEQYF. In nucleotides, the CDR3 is TGTGCCACTTCGACAGACATAGAAGCCTACGAGCAGTACTTC.

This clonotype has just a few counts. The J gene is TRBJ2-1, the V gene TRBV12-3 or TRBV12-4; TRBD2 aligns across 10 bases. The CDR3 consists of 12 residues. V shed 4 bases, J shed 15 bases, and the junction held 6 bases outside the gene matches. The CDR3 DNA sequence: TGTGCCAGCAGTTCGACTAGCGGGTTGGGGTTCTTC. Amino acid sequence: CASSSTSGLGFF.

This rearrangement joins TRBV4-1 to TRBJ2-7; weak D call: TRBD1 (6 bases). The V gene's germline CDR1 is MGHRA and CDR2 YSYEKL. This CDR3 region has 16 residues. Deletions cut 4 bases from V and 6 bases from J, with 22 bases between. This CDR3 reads CASSLPMAGATGEQYF. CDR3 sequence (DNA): TGCGCCAGCAGCCTCCCGATGGCAGGGGCAACGGGCGAGCAGTACTTC.

CDR3 residues: CASSDGGTIYNSPLHF. In nucleotides, the CDR3 is TGTGCCAGCAGTGATGGGGGGACCATTTATAATTCACCCCTCCACTTT. The chain joins TRBV25-1 to TRBJ1-6, with a tentative D call TRBD1 (5 bases). In germline, CDR1 is MGHDK, CDR2 SYGVNS. The CDR3 spans 16 residues. V was pared by 3 bases and J by 4 bases, with 13 bases between.

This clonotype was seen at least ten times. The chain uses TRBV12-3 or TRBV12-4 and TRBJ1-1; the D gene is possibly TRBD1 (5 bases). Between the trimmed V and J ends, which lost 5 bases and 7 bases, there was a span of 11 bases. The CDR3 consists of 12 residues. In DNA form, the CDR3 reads TGTGCCAGCAGTCGTACAGGATTTGAAGCTTTCTTT. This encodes CASSRTGFEAFF.

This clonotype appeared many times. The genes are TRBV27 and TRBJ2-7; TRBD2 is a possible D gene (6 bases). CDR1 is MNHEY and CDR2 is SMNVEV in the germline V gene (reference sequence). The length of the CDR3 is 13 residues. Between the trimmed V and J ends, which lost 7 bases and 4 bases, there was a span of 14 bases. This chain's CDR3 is CASTPLAGYEQYF. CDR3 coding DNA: TGTGCCAGCACCCCACTCGCGGGGTACGAGCAGTACTTC.

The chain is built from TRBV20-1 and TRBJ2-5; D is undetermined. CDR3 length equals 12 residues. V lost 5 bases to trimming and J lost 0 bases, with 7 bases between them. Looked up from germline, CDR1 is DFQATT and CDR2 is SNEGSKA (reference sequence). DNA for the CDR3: TGCAGTGCTCTAGACCACCAAGAGACCCAGTACTTC. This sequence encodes CSALDHQETQYF.